A single sample is the source of the 23 T cell receptor beta chains below, sequenced in a study of T cell repertoires in cytomegalovirus infection. TCRdb passed the reads through MiXCR, listing each CDR3 protein once. Of approximately 500,000 distinct CDR3 sequences listed, more than 15% are singletons. Material: CD8+ T cells from PBMCs. The receptor source for this set is a human donor in good health (CMV status not recorded). Some clones in this sample may be carry-over from other donors' samples.

This chain connects TRBV9 to TRBJ1-1, with a weak D call TRBD1 (6 bases). Trimming stripped 5 bases from V and 3 bases from J, with 23 bases between. This CDR3 has 17 amino acids. Germline lookup yields CDR1 SGDLS and CDR2 YYNGEE. CDR3 residues: CASSEGKNREDDTEAFF. The CDR3 bases are TGTGCCAGCAGTGAAGGGAAGAACAGGGAGGATGACACTGAAGCTTTCTTT.

This clonotype has a count of ten or more. V gene TRBV12-5 combines with J gene TRBJ1-3; no clear D gene. CDR3 length: 15 amino acids. V was trimmed by 8 bases and J by 0 bases, leaving 14 bases between them. Germline lookup yields CDR1 LGHNT and CDR2 FRNRAP. The CDR3 bases are TGTGCTAGTAACGAGGACCGTCTCTCTGGAAACACCATATATTTT. Its protein is CASNEDRLSGNTIYF.

This clonotype has ten or more counts. The V gene is TRBV6-1, the J gene TRBJ2-2; D is perhaps TRBD1 (5 bases). Trimming removed 4 bases at V and 2 bases at J, with 11 bases between. The germline CDR1 and CDR2 sequences are MNHNS and SASEGT. The length of the CDR3 is 15 residues. The CDR3: CASSGRRGNTGELFF. The CDR3 DNA reads as TGTGCCAGCAGTGGAAGAAGGGGAAACACCGGGGAGCTGTTTTTT.

This clonotype showed up just a few times. J is TRBJ2-1 and V is TRBV12-3 or TRBV12-4, with D hard to call. The V end was cut by 2 bases, the J end by 9 bases, with 11 bases between. This CDR3 has 13 residues. CDR3 loop: CASSLSRLVEQFF. DNA for the CDR3: TGTGCCAGCAGTTTAAGTAGGTTGGTTGAGCAGTTCTTC.

The chain has TRBV27 and TRBJ2-5, with 7 nucleotides matching TRBD1. Germline V CDR1 and CDR2: MNHEY, SMNVEV (reference sequence). CDR3 length equals 15 residues. V was pared by 2 bases and J by 5 bases, with 8 bases of the junction left unmatched. CDR3 loop: CASSLGTGVWETQYF. CDR3 bases: TGTGCCAGCAGTTTAGGAACAGGGGTCTGGGAGACCCAGTACTTC.

This clonotype was detected ten times or more. This chain connects TRBV27 to TRBJ1-2; 7 nucleotides match TRBD1. CDR3 size: 15 residues. Trimming took 5 bases from V and 5 from J; bases not matched to a gene: 11. CDR1 is MNHEY, CDR2 SMNVEV, per germline (reference sequence). Here the CDR3 reads CASSDPTGLEYGYTF. CDR3 nucleotides: TGTGCCAGCAGTGACCCGACAGGGTTGGAATATGGCTACACCTTC.

This chain links TRBV7-9 with TRBJ2-1; 8 positions match TRBD2. The germline CDR1 and CDR2 sequences are SEHNR and FQNEAQ (reference sequence). Trimming removed 5 bases from V and 9 bases from J; junction bases left unmatched: 6. The CDR3 contains 13 residues. The CDR3 bases are TGTGCCAGCAGCAACACCGGGAGGGTTGAGCAGTTCTTC. Translation: CASSNTGRVEQFF. The variable domain in full, with the rest retrieved from reference TRBV7-9 and TRBJ2-1, is DTGVSQNPRHKITKRGQNVTFRCDPISEHNRLYWYRQTLGQGPEFLTYFQNEAQLEKSRLLSDRFSAERPKGSFSTLEIQRTEQGDSAMYLCASSNTGRVEQFFGPGTRLTVL.

This clonotype has just a few counts. The chain links TRBV12-3 or TRBV12-4 to TRBJ1-5; D possibly corresponds to TRBD1 (6 bases). V dropped 6 bases and J dropped 0 bases, with 12 bases sitting between them. The CDR3 length is 15 residues. The CDR3 DNA is TGTGCCAGCAGGTCCGGACAGTATAGCAATCAGCCCCAGCATTTT. Its translation: CASRSGQYSNQPQHF.

This clonotype was detected only a few times. The chain joins TRBV11-2 to TRBJ1-2, with 10 nucleotides matching TRBD1. V lost 5 bases and J lost 2; bases outside the gene matches: 11. The CDR3 runs to 17 residues. Germline CDR1 is SGHAT and CDR2 is FQNNGV. CDR3 in amino acids: CASSPHSPGQGNYGYTF. In DNA form, the CDR3 reads TGTGCCAGCAGCCCACACTCGCCGGGACAGGGGAACTATGGCTACACCTTC.

This clonotype came up a few times. This chain links TRBV27 with TRBJ1-6, with 10 bases fitting TRBD1. CDR1 and CDR2 (germline): MNHEY, SMNVEV (reference sequence). This CDR3 comprises 14 residues. The junction had 3 bases not matched to a gene; V was cut back by 5 bases and J by 8 bases. The CDR3 is CASSDRGRYSPLHF. The CDR3 nucleotides read TGTGCCAGCAGTGACAGGGGGCGTTATTCACCCCTCCACTTT.

The rearrangement joins TRBV4-1 to TRBJ1-6, with 7 positions matching TRBD1. The ends lost 0 bases at V and 10 bases at J; junction bases unmatched: 12. Germline CDR1 MGHRA, CDR2 YSYEKL. This CDR3 spans 17 amino acids. The CDR3: CASSQESGRGGYSPLHF. Here the CDR3 DNA reads TGCGCCAGCAGCCAAGAGAGCGGCAGGGGGGGATACTCACCCCTCCACTTT.

The chain links TRBV13 to TRBJ2-7, with 8 bases lining up with TRBD2. V shed 5 bases, J shed 6 bases, and the junction held 12 bases outside the gene matches. Germline lookup yields CDR1 PRHDT and CDR2 FYEKMQ (reference sequence). The CDR3 totals 15 residues. Here the CDR3 reads CASSLDGTRSFEQYF. DNA for the CDR3: TGTGCCAGCAGCCTCGACGGGACTAGGAGTTTCGAGCAGTACTTC.

This clonotype was recorded many times. The chain uses TRBV7-9 and TRBJ1-1; no clear D gene. In germline, CDR1 is SEHNR, CDR2 FQNEAQ (reference sequence). This CDR3 is built from 14 residues. Trimming took off 2 bases at V and 3 bases at J, with 10 bases between the two ends. CDR3 in amino acids: CASSLSTSDTEAFF. The CDR3 coding sequence is TGTGCCAGCAGCTTATCTACCAGCGACACTGAAGCTTTCTTT. Combining the CDR3 with reference TRBV7-9 and TRBJ1-1 gives the whole variable domain DTGVSQNPRHKITKRGQNVTFRCDPISEHNRLYWYRQTLGQGPEFLTYFQNEAQLEKSRLLSDRFSAERPKGSFSTLEIQRTEQGDSAMYLCASSLSTSDTEAFFGQGTRLTVV.

The chain uses TRBV29-1 and TRBJ2-1; tentatively, D is TRBD2 (7 bases). Per the germline V gene, CDR1 is SQVTM and CDR2 is ANQGSEA. CDR3 length: 13 residues. The CDR3, as DNA: TGCGGGGGGGGGCAGGGGACTTACAATGAGCAGTTCTTC. Translation: CGGGQGTYNEQFF.

The chain employs TRBV7-2 and TRBJ2-2; D is ambiguous. This CDR3 contains 15 residues. CDR1 SGHTA and CDR2 FQGNSA come from the germline V gene. The V and J ends lost 2 bases and 8 bases respectively, with 15 bases between them. CDR3 sequence: CASSLWDMFTGELFF. The CDR3 nucleotides are TGTGCCAGCAGCTTATGGGATATGTTCACAGGGGAGCTGTTTTTT.

As for this clonotype: Possible read error: a much larger clone is one base away. V usage is TRBV13 and J usage is TRBJ2-1, with D uncertain. The germline V gene encodes CDR1 PRHDT and CDR2 FYEKMQ (reference sequence). The length of the CDR3 is 12 residues. CDR3 sequence (DNA): TGTGCCAGCAGCGCCGGCCGCGGTGAGCGGTTCTTC. Translated, it gives CASSAGRGERFF.

This rearrangement joins TRBV4-1 to TRBJ1-1, with a tentative D call TRBD1 (6 bases). CDR1 is MGHRA and CDR2 is YSYEKL in the germline V gene. The CDR3 runs to 14 residues. V was pared by 4 bases and J by 4 bases, with 13 bases between. This chain's CDR3 is CASSRLGTSTEAFF. CDR3 nucleotide sequence: TGCGCCAGCAGCCGCCTCGGGACAAGCACTGAAGCTTTCTTT.

This clonotype was seen at least ten times. The J gene is TRBJ2-7, the V gene TRBV29-1; 7 nucleotides agree with TRBD1. CDR3 length: 16 residues. V lost 4 bases, J lost 2 bases, and 14 bases stayed unmatched. The germline gives CDR1 SQVTM, CDR2 ANQGSEA. The CDR3 here is CSVGSRLGQPPYEQYF. In DNA, the CDR3 is TGCAGCGTTGGGTCCCGTTTGGGACAGCCTCCCTACGAGCAGTACTTC.

A few counts support this clonotype. This chain links TRBV29-1 with TRBJ1-1; no definite D call. The V end lost 7 bases, the J end lost 4 bases, and 22 bases lay between the germline ends. The CDR3 has 15 residues. Germline V gives CDR1 SQVTM, CDR2 ANQGSEA. The CDR3 DNA is TGCAGCGCCCCCGGACTTAACATGAGGGTCACTGAAGCTTTCTTT. Its protein is CSAPGLNMRVTEAFF.

With regard to this clonotype: A much larger clonotype is one base distant, so this may be a read error. This chain connects TRBV7-6 to TRBJ1-3; D is uncertain. The CDR3 spans 12 residues. V dropped 6 bases and J dropped 2 bases, with 5 bases sitting between them. Per germline, CDR1 SGHVS and CDR2 FNYEAQ. This CDR3 is CASRSTGNTIYF. CDR3 nucleotides: TGTGCCAGCAGGTCAACTGGAAACACCATATATTTT.

The chain is built from TRBV20-1 and TRBJ2-1; 10 bases line up with TRBD2. Germline-derived CDR1 and CDR2 are DFQATT and SNEGSKA (reference sequence). The J segment lost 7 bases and the V segment lost 5 bases, leaving 8 bases of the junction unmatched. The CDR3 is 14 amino acids. Written as DNA, the CDR3 is TGCAGTGCTCCTAGCGGGAGTAATAGAAATGAGCAGTTCTTC. It is translated as CSAPSGSNRNEQFF.

This clonotype has ten or more counts. The chain is built from TRBV12-3 or TRBV12-4 and TRBJ1-2; D perhaps matches TRBD1 (6 bases). The CDR3 is 13 amino acids. V lost 3 bases, J lost 7 bases, and 12 bases lay in between. The CDR3 DNA sequence: TGTGCCAGCAGTTTCCCAGGGGAGAGTGGCTACACCTTC. As protein: CASSFPGESGYTF.

Comment on this clonotype: This could be a read error, since a much larger clone is one nucleotide away. The chain recombines TRBV7-9 with TRBJ2-1; 7 bases map to TRBD2. The germline CDR1 and CDR2 sequences are SEHNR and FQNEAQ (reference sequence). This CDR3 region has 15 residues. Trimming at V came to 0 bases and at J to 9 bases, leaving 8 bases not matched to a gene. CDR3 nucleotide sequence: TGTGCCAGCAGCTTAGCGGCGGGAGAACACAGTGAGCAGTTCTTC. Protein sequence: CASSLAAGEHSEQFF. Full variable domain (outside the CDR3, taken from reference TRBV7-9 and TRBJ2-1): DTGVSQNPRHKITKRGQNVTFRCDPISEHNRLYWYRQTLGQGPEFLTYFQNEAQLEKSRLLSDRFSAERPKGSFSTLEIQRTEQGDSAMYLCASSLAAGEHSEQFFGPGTRLTVL.